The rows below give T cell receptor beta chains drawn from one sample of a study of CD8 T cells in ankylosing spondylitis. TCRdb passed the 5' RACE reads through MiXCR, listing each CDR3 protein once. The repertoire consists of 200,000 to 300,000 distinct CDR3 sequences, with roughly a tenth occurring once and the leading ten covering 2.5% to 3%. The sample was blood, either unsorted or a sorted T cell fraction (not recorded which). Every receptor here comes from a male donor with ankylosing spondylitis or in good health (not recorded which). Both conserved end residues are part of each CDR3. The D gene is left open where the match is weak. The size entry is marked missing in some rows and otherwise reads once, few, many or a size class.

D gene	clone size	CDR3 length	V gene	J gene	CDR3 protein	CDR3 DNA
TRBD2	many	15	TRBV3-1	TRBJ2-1	CASSLRSGRNNEQFF	TGTGCCAGCAGCCTTCGTAGCGGGAGAAACAATGAGCAGTTCTTC
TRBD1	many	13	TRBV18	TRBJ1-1	CASSGQGSTEAFF	TGTGCCAGCTCGGGACAGGGGAGCACTGAAGCTTTCTTT
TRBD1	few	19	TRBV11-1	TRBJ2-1	CASSLAHVGRGSSYNEQFF	TGTGCCAGCAGCTTAGCCCACGTCGGCAGGGGGAGCTCCTACAATGAGCAGTTCTTC
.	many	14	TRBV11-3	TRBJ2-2	CASSRFRDTGELFF	TGTGCCAGCAGCCGATTCAGGGATACCGGGGAGCTGTTTTTT
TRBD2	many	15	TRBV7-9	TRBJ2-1	CASSLGGGEVNEQFF	TGTGCCAGCAGCTTAGGGGGGGGAGAAGTGAATGAGCAGTTCTTC
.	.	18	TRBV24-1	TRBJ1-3	CATSDTTGTTPSGNTIYF	TGTGCCACCAGTGATACGACAGGCACCACTCCCTCTGGAAACACCATATATTTT
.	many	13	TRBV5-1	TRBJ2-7	CASSFQGIYEQYF	TGCGCCAGCAGCTTCCAGGGGATATACGAGCAGTACTTC
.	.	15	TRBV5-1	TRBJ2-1	CTSSLFNSPYNEQFF	TGCACCAGCAGCTTGTTTAACAGCCCCTACAATGAGCAGTTCTTC
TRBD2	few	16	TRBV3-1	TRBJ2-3	CASSPGLAGVADTQYF	TGTGCCAGCAGCCCCGGACTAGCGGGAGTCGCAGATACGCAGTATTTT
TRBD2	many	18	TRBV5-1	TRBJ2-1	CASSLEPITSGSYNEQFF	TGCGCCAGCAGCTTGGAGCCTATCACTAGCGGATCCTACAATGAGCAGTTCTTC
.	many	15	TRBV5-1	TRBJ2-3	CASSLGAVETDTQYF	TGCGCCAGCAGCTTGGGAGCAGTGGAAACTGATACGCAGTATTTT
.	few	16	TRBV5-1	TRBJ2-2	CASARVVEVGTGELFF	TGCGCCAGCGCCCGAGTAGTTGAGGTTGGGACCGGGGAGCTGTTTTTT
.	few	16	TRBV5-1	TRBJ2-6	CASSLEPRTGANVLTF	TGCGCCAGCAGCTTGGAGCCCAGAACTGGGGCCAACGTCCTGACTTTC
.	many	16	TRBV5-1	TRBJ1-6	CASSLADDSINSPLHF	TGCGCCAGCAGCTTGGCCGATGACAGCATTAATTCACCCCTCCACTTT
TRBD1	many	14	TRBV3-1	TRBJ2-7	CASSPRTGGHEQYF	TGTGCCAGCAGCCCCCGGACAGGGGGCCACGAGCAGTACTTC
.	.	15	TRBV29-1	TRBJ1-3	CSVWTAGGSGNTIYF	TGCAGCGTGTGGACAGCCGGGGGTTCTGGAAACACCATATATTTT
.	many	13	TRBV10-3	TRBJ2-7	CAISNILAYEQYF	TGTGCCATCAGTAATATTTTAGCCTACGAGCAGTACTTC
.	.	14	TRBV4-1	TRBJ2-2	CASSLPRKTGELFF	TGCGCCAGCAGCCTGCCCAGGAAAACCGGGGAGCTGTTTTTT
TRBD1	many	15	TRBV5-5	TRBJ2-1	CASSLEGGFSNEQFF	TGTGCCAGCAGCTTGGAAGGGGGCTTTTCTAATGAGCAGTTCTTC
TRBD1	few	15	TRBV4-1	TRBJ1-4	CASSQDQGASEKLFF	TGCGCCAGCAGCCAGGACCAGGGGGCGTCTGAAAAACTGTTTTTT
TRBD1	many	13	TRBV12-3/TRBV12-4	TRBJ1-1	CASSFAGQGHAFF	TGTGCCAGCAGTTTTGCAGGACAGGGGCACGCTTTCTTT
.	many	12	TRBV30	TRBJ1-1	CAWDRLNTEAFF	TGTGCCTGGGACAGGTTGAACACTGAAGCTTTCTTT
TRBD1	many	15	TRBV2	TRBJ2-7	CASRLARQGSYEQYF	TGTGCCAGCAGGCTCGCTAGACAGGGATCCTACGAGCAGTACTTC
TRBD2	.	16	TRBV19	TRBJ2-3	CASSSRRGAGTDTQYF	TGTGCCAGTAGTTCACGGCGGGGGGCCGGCACAGATACGCAGTATTTT
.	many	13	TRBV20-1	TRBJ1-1	CSASLAQGTEAFF	TGCAGTGCTAGTCTAGCCCAGGGGACTGAAGCTTTCTTT
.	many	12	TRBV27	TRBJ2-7	CAPGRVGYEQYF	TGTGCCCCCGGCCGCGTTGGATACGAGCAGTACTTC
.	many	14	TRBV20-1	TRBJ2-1	CSAREQAEYNEQFF	TGCAGTGCTAGAGAGCAAGCGGAGTACAATGAGCAGTTCTTC
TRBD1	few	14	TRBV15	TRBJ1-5	CATSRVQGAQPQHF	TGTGCCACCAGCAGAGTACAGGGGGCCCAGCCCCAGCATTTT